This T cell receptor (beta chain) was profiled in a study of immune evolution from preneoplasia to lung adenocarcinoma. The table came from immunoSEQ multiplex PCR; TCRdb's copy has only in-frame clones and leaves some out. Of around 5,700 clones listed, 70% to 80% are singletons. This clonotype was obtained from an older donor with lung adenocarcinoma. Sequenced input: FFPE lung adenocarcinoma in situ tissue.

The CDR3 DNA follows: TGTGCCAGCAACCGCGATCAAGAGACCCAGTACTTC. It encodes CASNRDQETQYF. The chain employs TRBV11-2 and TRBJ2-5; no clear D gene. Germline V gene lookup returns CDR1 SGHAT and CDR2 FQNNGV. CDR3 length: 12 amino acids. V shed 7 bases and J shed 2 bases, with 8 bases lying between them.